The 29 T cell receptor beta chains presented below share a single source sample, sequenced in a study of cytomegalovirus exposure and HLA in healthy donors. The PCR made use of 60 Vbeta and 13 Jbeta primers. Sequencing used immunoSEQ multiplex PCR; TCRdb keeps in-frame clones, though not all of them. Among about 150,000 clones, around three quarters were seen once, and the ten largest hold about 4%. The sample taken for sequencing was PBMCs. The receptors were sampled from a woman between 35 and 50 years old in good health and CMV-seronegative.

This chain uses TRBV6-4 with TRBJ2-7, with TRBD2 matching over 9 bases. The CDR3 has 14 amino acids. Losses at the gene ends were 8 bases for V and 4 bases for J; bases not matched to a gene: 9. Germline V gene sequence: CDR1 MRHNA, CDR2 SNTAGT. The CDR3 loop is CASAVAGATYEQYF. The DNA for the CDR3 is TGTGCCAGCGCCGTAGCGGGAGCGACGTACGAGCAGTACTTC.

V usage is TRBV27 and J usage is TRBJ2-7, with 10 nucleotides matching TRBD2. With V trimmed by 5 bases and J by 9 bases, 13 bases remained unmatched. The CDR3 sequence is 15 residues long. Germline V lookup: CDR1 MNHEY, CDR2 SMNVEV (reference sequence). CDR3 loop: CASSASVAGGFAQYF. The CDR3 coding sequence is TGTGCCAGCAGTGCATCCGTAGCGGGGGGATTCGCGCAGTACTTC.

This chain links TRBV28 with TRBJ1-2; the match to TRBD1 covers 9 bases. Germline CDR1 reads MDHEN; CDR2 reads SYDVKM. V was clipped by 6 bases and J by 6 bases; unmatched bases: 8. This CDR3 contains 14 residues. For the CDR3, the DNA is TGTGCCAGCAGGGTGCCGGGGACAGGGAATGGCTACACCTTC. Its protein product is CASRVPGTGNGYTF.

This clone was observed a single time. The chain combines TRBV7-2 with TRBJ1-5; TRBD1 matches 7 bases. Germline V lookup: CDR1 SGHTA, CDR2 FQGNSA. Trimming at V came to 5 bases and at J to 2 bases, leaving 3 bases not matched to a gene. The CDR3 length is 14 residues. The CDR3 is CASSPTGGNQPQHF. The CDR3 DNA sequence: TGTGCCAGCAGCCCTACAGGGGGCAATCAGCCCCAGCATTTT.

This rearrangement joins TRBV18 to TRBJ2-2, with 7 nucleotides matching TRBD2. This CDR3 comprises 16 residues. In germline, CDR1 is KGHSH, CDR2 LQKENI. The V segment lost 3 bases and the J segment 4 bases; nucleotides outside the gene matches: 8. CDR3 bases: TGTGCCAGCTCACCGGGACTACCCCTGGGCACCGGGGAGCTGTTTTTT. It codes for CASSPGLPLGTGELFF.

Only a few counts were recorded for this clone. The gene calls are TRBV2 and TRBJ2-7; TRBD2 matches at 7 bases. The CDR3 covers 15 residues. The V segment lost 6 bases and the J segment 2 bases; nucleotides outside the gene matches: 10. The germline V gene encodes CDR1 SNHLY and CDR2 FYNNEI. The CDR3 here is CASRDLVAGPYEQYF. Here the CDR3 DNA reads TGTGCCAGCAGGGACTTGGTAGCGGGTCCCTACGAGCAGTACTTC.

V usage is TRBV11-2 and J usage is TRBJ2-3; TRBD2 aligns across 12 bases. The germline CDR1 and CDR2 sequences are SGHAT and FQNNGV. The CDR3 is 16 amino acids. Germline trimming cut 5 bases from V and 14 bases from J; bases unmatched to any gene: 17. As DNA, the CDR3 is TGTGCCAGCAGCCGAACGGTGCTAGCGGGGGGGCGTCAACGGTATTTT. Translating it yields CASSRTVLAGGRQRYF. Variable domain in full (rest from reference TRBV11-2 and TRBJ2-3): EAGVAQSPRYKIIEKRQSVAFWCNPISGHATLYWYQQILGQGPKLLIQFQNNGVVDDSQLPKDRFSAERLKGVDSTLKIQPAKLEDSAVYLCASSRTVLAGGRQRYFGPGTRLTVL.

The chain couples TRBV6-1 to TRBJ1-1; the D is unclear. V lost 2 bases and J 6 bases, leaving 16 bases between the germline ends. The V gene's germline CDR1 is MNHNS and CDR2 SASEGT. The CDR3 totals 15 residues. For the CDR3, the DNA is TGTGCCAGCAGTGAATTGATTGGCACCCCCTCTGAAGCTTTCTTT. The encoded protein is CASSELIGTPSEAFF.

This clone was counted a few times. The V call is TRBV6-5, the J call TRBJ1-4, with TRBD1 matching 7 bases. The CDR3 is made up of 14 amino acids. Trimming cost V 6 bases and J 8 bases; bases outside gene matches: 9. Germline assignment: CDR1 MNHEY and CDR2 SVGAGI. The CDR3 is CASRPTGEKEKLFF. DNA for the CDR3: TGTGCCAGCAGGCCAACAGGGGAGAAAGAAAAACTGTTTTTT.

This chain connects TRBV28 to TRBJ1-3; D call uncertain. Germline CDR1 is MDHEN and CDR2 is SYDVKM. The CDR3 spans 14 residues. V was shortened by 11 bases and J by 2 bases, with 16 bases between the two germline ends. The CDR3: CASRGPLTGNTIYF. Here the CDR3 DNA reads TGTGCCTCAAGAGGTCCGCTCACTGGAAACACCATATATTTT.

This clone showed up just a few times. V is TRBV5-8 and J is TRBJ2-7; 7 nucleotides align to TRBD1. The CDR3 is 13 amino acids. Germline loops: CDR1 SGHTS, CDR2 YDEGEE. The ends lost 4 bases at V and 6 bases at J; junction bases unmatched: 7. This chain's CDR3 is CASSPDRALEQYF. CDR3 sequence (DNA): TGTGCCAGCAGCCCTGACAGGGCCCTCGAGCAGTACTTC. The complete variable domain, with remaining parts taken from reference TRBV5-8 and TRBJ2-7, reads EAGVTQSPTHLIKTRGQQATLRCSPISGHTSVYWYQQALGLGLQFLLWYDEGEERNRGNFPPRFSGRQFPNYSSELNVNALELEDSALYLCASSPDRALEQYFGPGTRLTVT.

This chain links TRBV28 with TRBJ1-1; the D is unclear. The CDR3 spans 13 residues. Germline CDR1 MDHEN, CDR2 SYDVKM. Trimming took 1 base from V and 2 from J, leaving 5 bases between them. The DNA of the CDR3 is TGTGCCAGCAGTTTATTGTCTAACACTGAAGCTTTCTTT. This codes for CASSLLSNTEAFF.

The V gene is TRBV30, the J gene TRBJ2-7, with 11 bases identical to TRBD2. CDR3 length: 15 residues. V shed 2 bases, J shed 7 bases, and the junction held 10 bases outside the gene matches. Germline values: CDR1 GTSNPN, CDR2 SVGIG (reference sequence). The CDR3 region has the DNA TGTGCCTGGAGTCGGGGTACAGGGACTAGCGGAGAGCAGTACTTC. Translation: CAWSRGTGTSGEQYF. Supplemented by reference TRBV30 and TRBJ2-7, the full variable domain reads SQTIHQWPATLVQPVGSPLSLECTVEGTSNPNLYWYRQAAGRGLQLLFYSVGIGQISSEVPQNLSASRPQDRQFILSSKKLLLSDSGFYLCAWSRGTGTSGEQYFGPGTRLTVT.

The V gene is TRBV7-9, the J gene TRBJ1-4; 8 bases agree with TRBD1. CDR1 and CDR2 from the germline V gene are SEHNR and FQNEAQ (reference sequence). CDR3 length equals 14 residues. The V segment lost 4 bases and the J segment 10 bases; nucleotides outside the gene matches: 8. The CDR3 loop reads CASSSWTGKGKLFF. The CDR3, as DNA: TGTGCCAGCAGCTCCTGGACAGGGAAGGGAAAACTGTTTTTT. The full variable domain, rest sourced from reference TRBV7-9 and TRBJ1-4, is DTGVSQNPRHKITKRGQNVTFRCDPISEHNRLYWYRQTLGQGPEFLTYFQNEAQLEKSRLLSDRFSAERPKGSFSTLEIQRTEQGDSAMYLCASSSWTGKGKLFFGSGTQLSVL.

The chain is built from TRBV7-9 and TRBJ1-1; TRBD1 might be the D (6 bases). This CDR3 has 16 amino acids. The germline V gene encodes CDR1 SEHNR and CDR2 FQNEAQ (reference sequence). V was pared by 7 bases and J by 0 bases, with 18 bases between. CDR3 in amino acids: CASNRPDSGMNTEAFF. The CDR3 coding sequence is TGTGCCAGCAACCGACCGGACAGTGGTATGAACACTGAAGCTTTCTTT.

This sequence joins TRBV5-1 and TRBJ1-1; a weak D match, TRBD1 (6 bases). This CDR3 has 15 residues. CDR1 and CDR2 (germline): SGHRS, YFSETQ. Trimming pared 3 bases from V and 1 base from J, leaving 13 bases between. The DNA for the CDR3 is TGCGCCAGCAGCTCACCAGGGGAAGGGAACACTGAAGCTTTCTTT. Amino acids: CASSSPGEGNTEAFF. Using reference TRBV5-1 and TRBJ1-1 for the parts outside the CDR3, the full variable domain is KAGVTQTPRYLIKTRGQQVTLSCSPISGHRSVSWYQQTPGQGLQFLFEYFSETQRNKGNFPGRFSGRQFSNSRSEMNVSTLELGDSALYLCASSSPGEGNTEAFFGQGTRLTVV.

This clone was observed once. The CDR3 loop is CASSLDRPSMNTEAFF. The CDR3 coding sequence is TGCGCCAGCAGCCTCGACAGGCCCTCCATGAACACTGAAGCTTTCTTT. The chain recombines TRBV5-1 with TRBJ1-1; maybe TRBD1 (6 bases). Germline V CDR1 and CDR2: SGHRS, YFSETQ. The CDR3 totals 16 residues. Trimming cost V 4 bases and J 0 bases, with 16 bases left between them.

This chain uses TRBV29-1 with TRBJ1-2, with TRBD1 as a possible D gene (5 bases). V was pared by 3 bases and J by 3 bases, with 8 bases between. Germline assignment: CDR1 SQVTM and CDR2 ANQGSEA. This CDR3 contains 12 residues. CDR3 protein: CSVEGRDYGYTF. The CDR3 DNA sequence: TGCAGCGTTGAGGGCAGGGACTATGGCTACACCTTC.

The chain joins TRBV5-4 to TRBJ2-1, with 8 bases lining up with TRBD1. J gave up 3 bases and V 4 bases, and 18 bases lay outside the gene matches. The CDR3 sequence is 19 residues long. CDR1 is SGHNT, CDR2 YYREEE, per germline (reference sequence). The CDR3 DNA reads TGTGCCAGCAGCGTCAGACAGGGGTTGGGGAAGTTTGGCTACAATGAGCAGTTCTTC. The encoded protein is CASSVRQGLGKFGYNEQFF.

The rearrangement joins TRBV18 to TRBJ2-1; weak D call: TRBD1 (5 bases). The CDR3 has 15 amino acids. V was shortened by 6 bases and J by 0 bases, with 12 bases between the two germline ends. CDR1 is KGHSH, CDR2 LQKENI, per germline. Here the CDR3 reads CASSSGLASYNEQFF. In DNA form, the CDR3 reads TGTGCCAGCTCGTCAGGGCTCGCCTCCTACAATGAGCAGTTCTTC.

This sequence joins TRBV5-5 and TRBJ2-1, with D perhaps matching TRBD1 (5 bases). CDR1 and CDR2 (germline): SGHKS, YYEKEE (reference sequence). The CDR3 has 15 residues. V lost 0 bases, J lost 2 bases, and 9 bases lay in between. The CDR3 is CASSLVRTPYNEQFF. Here the CDR3 DNA reads TGTGCCAGCAGCTTGGTTCGGACACCCTACAATGAGCAGTTCTTC.

V gene TRBV5-1 combines with J gene TRBJ1-1; 7 bases line up with TRBD1. V gave up 4 bases and J gave up 7 bases; unmatched junction bases: 13. This CDR3 has 15 residues. Germline-derived CDR1 and CDR2 are SGHRS and YFSETQ. The CDR3 coding sequence is TGCGCCAGCAGCCCTTCGACAGGGCCCGTTGTTGAAGCTTTCTTT. It codes for CASSPSTGPVVEAFF. The complete variable domain, with remaining parts taken from reference TRBV5-1 and TRBJ1-1, reads KAGVTQTPRYLIKTRGQQVTLSCSPISGHRSVSWYQQTPGQGLQFLFEYFSETQRNKGNFPGRFSGRQFSNSRSEMNVSTLELGDSALYLCASSPSTGPVVEAFFGQGTRLTVV.

The chain joins TRBV5-1 to TRBJ2-7; 7 positions match TRBD2. This CDR3 contains 15 residues. Trimming at V came to 0 bases and at J to 6 bases, leaving 9 bases not matched to a gene. Germline CDR1 reads SGHRS; CDR2 reads YFSETQ. CDR3 coding DNA: TGCGCCAGCAGCTTGGCCTGGGAGGGATCAGGCGAGCAGTACTTC. Protein product: CASSLAWEGSGEQYF.

The gene calls are TRBV6-6 and TRBJ2-7; 7 nucleotides match TRBD2. V trimming: 2 bases; J trimming: 5 bases; junction bases outside the gene matches: 3. CDR1 is MNHNY, CDR2 SVGAGI, per germline (reference sequence). This CDR3 contains 13 residues. CDR3 coding DNA: TGTGCCAGCAGTTACCCCCGGGGGGACGAGCAGTACTTC. Residues: CASSYPRGDEQYF.

The V gene is TRBV2, the J gene TRBJ1-4; the match to TRBD1 covers 9 bases. Germline trimming cut 6 bases from V and 8 bases from J; bases unmatched to any gene: 7. This CDR3 contains 14 residues. Germline V CDR1 and CDR2: SNHLY, FYNNEI. CDR3 in DNA: TGTGCCAGCAGCCGGGACAGGGCTGTGGAAAAACTGTTTTTT. Its translation is CASSRDRAVEKLFF.

V usage is TRBV6-5 and J usage is TRBJ2-7, with TRBD1 matching over 10 bases. The V gene end was trimmed by 7 bases and the J gene end by 4 bases; junction bases not matched to a gene: 1. The length of the CDR3 is 12 residues. Germline V gene lookup returns CDR1 MNHEY and CDR2 SVGAGI. CDR3 amino acids: CASMDRGYEQYF. CDR3 nucleotide sequence: TGTGCCAGCATGGACAGGGGGTACGAGCAGTACTTC.

This clone was recorded only once. The CDR3: CASSFAPTGYNEQFF. CDR3 bases: TGCGCCAGCAGCTTTGCCCCGACTGGATACAATGAGCAGTTCTTC. The chain uses TRBV5-1 and TRBJ2-1; D is undetermined. V shed 2 bases and J shed 4 bases, with 13 bases lying between them. CDR1 SGHRS and CDR2 YFSETQ come from the germline V gene. This CDR3 region has 15 residues.

A single count supports this clone. J is TRBJ2-6 and V is TRBV11-3; D possibly corresponds to TRBD1 (7 bases). Trimming stripped 5 bases from V and 4 bases from J, with 15 bases between. Germline V gene sequence: CDR1 SGHNT, CDR2 YENEEA. The CDR3 loop spans 16 amino acids. Here the CDR3 DNA reads TGTGCCAGCAGCCCGCGGGGACAGCGAGGGGCCAACGTCCTGACTTTC. It specifies CASSPRGQRGANVLTF.

V gene TRBV7-9 combines with J gene TRBJ2-5; D is uncertain. With 5 bases removed from V and 0 bases from J, the gap between germline ends came to 10 bases. This CDR3 region has 14 residues. The germline CDR1 and CDR2 sequences are SEHNR and FQNEAQ (reference sequence). This CDR3 is CASSPQVYQETQYF. The CDR3 bases are TGTGCCAGCAGCCCCCAGGTGTACCAAGAGACCCAGTACTTC.